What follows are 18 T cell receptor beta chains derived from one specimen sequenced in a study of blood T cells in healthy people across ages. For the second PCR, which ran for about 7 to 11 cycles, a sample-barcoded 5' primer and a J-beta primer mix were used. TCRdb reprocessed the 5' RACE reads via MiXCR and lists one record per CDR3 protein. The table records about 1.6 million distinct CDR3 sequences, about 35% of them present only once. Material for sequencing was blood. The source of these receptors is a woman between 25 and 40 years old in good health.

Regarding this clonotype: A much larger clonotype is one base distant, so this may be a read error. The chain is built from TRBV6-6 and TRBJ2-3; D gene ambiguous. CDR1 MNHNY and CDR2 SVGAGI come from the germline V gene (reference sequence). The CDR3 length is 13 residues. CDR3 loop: CAGSWWATDTQYF. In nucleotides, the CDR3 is TGTGCCGGCAGCTGGTGGGCCACAGATACGCAGTATTTT.

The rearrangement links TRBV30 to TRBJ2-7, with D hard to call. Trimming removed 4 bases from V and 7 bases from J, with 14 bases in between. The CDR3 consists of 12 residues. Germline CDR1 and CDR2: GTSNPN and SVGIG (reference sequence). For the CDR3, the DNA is TGTGCCTGGAAGTCTCTTAACAATGAGCAGTACTTC. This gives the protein CAWKSLNNEQYF.

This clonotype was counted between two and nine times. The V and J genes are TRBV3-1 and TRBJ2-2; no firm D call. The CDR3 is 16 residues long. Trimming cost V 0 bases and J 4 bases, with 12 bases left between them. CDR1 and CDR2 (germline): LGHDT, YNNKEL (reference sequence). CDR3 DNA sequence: TGTGCCAGCAGCCAAGATTGGGCTCTTGGCACCGGGGAGCTGTTTTTT. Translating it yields CASSQDWALGTGELFF.

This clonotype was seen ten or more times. DNA for the CDR3: TGTGCCAGCAGTGAAGCATCCTACGAGCAGTACTTC. Its protein is CASSEASYEQYF. This rearrangement joins TRBV6-1 to TRBJ2-7; D remains ambiguous. The CDR3 totals 12 residues. Germline CDR1 and CDR2: MNHNS and SASEGT. The V gene lost 0 bases and the J gene lost 1 base, with 1 base spanning the gap.

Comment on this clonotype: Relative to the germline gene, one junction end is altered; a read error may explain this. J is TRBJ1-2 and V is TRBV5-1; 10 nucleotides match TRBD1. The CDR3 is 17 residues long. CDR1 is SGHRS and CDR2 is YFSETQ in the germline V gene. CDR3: CTSSLVSGDRGACGYTF. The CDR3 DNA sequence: TGCACCAGCAGCTTGGTCTCTGGGGACAGGGGAGCCTGTGGCTACACCTTC.

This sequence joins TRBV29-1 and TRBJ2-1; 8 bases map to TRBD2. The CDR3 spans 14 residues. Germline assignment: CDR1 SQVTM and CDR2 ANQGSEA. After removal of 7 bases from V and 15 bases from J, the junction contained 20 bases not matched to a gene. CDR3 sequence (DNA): TGCAGCGCCCAGAAGGGACTAGGATGGAATCAGCGGTTCTTC. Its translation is CSAQKGLGWNQRFF.

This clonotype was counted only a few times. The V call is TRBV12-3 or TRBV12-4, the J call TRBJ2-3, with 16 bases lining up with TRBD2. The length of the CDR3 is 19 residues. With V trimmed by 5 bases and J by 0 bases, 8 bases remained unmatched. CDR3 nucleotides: TGTGCCAGCAGTATCACGGGACTAGCGGGGGGGCGTAGCACAGATACGCAGTATTTT. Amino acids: CASSITGLAGGRSTDTQYF.

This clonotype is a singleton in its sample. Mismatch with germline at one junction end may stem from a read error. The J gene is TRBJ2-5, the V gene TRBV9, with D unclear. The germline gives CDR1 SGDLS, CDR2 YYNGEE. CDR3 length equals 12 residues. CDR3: CTSSVPACEQYF. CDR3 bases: TGTACCAGCAGCGTCCCAGCGTGTGAGCAGTACTTC.

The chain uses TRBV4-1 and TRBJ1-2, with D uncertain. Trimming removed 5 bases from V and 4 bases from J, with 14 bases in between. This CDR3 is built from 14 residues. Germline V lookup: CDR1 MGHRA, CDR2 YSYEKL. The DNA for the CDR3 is TGCGCCAGCAGCGCCGGTTCAGGACTCTATGGCTACACCTTC. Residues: CASSAGSGLYGYTF.

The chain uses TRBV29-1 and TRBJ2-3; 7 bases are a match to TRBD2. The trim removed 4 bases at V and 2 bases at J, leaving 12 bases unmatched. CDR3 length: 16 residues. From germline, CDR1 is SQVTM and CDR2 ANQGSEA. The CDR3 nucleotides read TGCAGCGTTGCCGGCGGGGGAAGCGGGTTCACAGATACGCAGTATTTT. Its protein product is CSVAGGGSGFTDTQYF.

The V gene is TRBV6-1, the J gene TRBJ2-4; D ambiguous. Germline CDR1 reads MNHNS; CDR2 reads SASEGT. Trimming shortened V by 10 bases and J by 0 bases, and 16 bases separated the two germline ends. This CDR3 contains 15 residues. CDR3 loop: CATKREQLAKNIQYF. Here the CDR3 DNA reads TGTGCCACCAAAAGGGAACAGTTAGCCAAAAACATTCAGTACTTC.

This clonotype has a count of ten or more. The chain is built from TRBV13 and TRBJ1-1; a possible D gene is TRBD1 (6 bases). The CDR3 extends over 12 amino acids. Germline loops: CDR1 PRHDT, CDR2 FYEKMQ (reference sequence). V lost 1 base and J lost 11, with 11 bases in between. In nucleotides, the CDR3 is TGTGCCAGCAGCTTAGCGGGGGGCAAGGCTTTCTTT. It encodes CASSLAGGKAFF.

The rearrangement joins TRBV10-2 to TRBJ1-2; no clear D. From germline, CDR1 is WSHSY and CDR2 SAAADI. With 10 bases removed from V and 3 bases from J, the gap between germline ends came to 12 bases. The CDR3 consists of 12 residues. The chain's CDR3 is CATDPGYYGYTF. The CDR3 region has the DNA TGCGCCACCGACCCTGGCTACTATGGCTACACCTTC.

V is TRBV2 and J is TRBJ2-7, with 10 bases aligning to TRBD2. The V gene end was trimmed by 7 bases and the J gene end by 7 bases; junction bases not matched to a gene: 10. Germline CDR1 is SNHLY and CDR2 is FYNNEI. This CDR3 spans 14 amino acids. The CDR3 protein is CASNDGLAGAEQYF. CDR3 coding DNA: TGTGCCAGCAATGATGGCCTAGCGGGGGCGGAGCAGTACTTC.

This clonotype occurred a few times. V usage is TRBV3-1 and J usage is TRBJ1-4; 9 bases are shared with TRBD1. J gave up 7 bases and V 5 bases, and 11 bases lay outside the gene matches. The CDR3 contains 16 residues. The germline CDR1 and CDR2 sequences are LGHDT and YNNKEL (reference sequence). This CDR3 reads CASSKRTGGRSEKLFF. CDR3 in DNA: TGTGCCAGCAGCAAACGAACAGGGGGCAGAAGTGAAAAACTGTTTTTT.

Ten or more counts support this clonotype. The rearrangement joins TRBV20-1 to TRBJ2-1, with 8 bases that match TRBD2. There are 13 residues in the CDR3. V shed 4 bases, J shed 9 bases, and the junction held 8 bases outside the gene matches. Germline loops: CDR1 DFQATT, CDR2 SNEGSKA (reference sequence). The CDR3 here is CSAKSGGGTEQFF. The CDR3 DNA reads TGCAGTGCTAAAAGCGGGGGAGGGACTGAGCAGTTCTTC.

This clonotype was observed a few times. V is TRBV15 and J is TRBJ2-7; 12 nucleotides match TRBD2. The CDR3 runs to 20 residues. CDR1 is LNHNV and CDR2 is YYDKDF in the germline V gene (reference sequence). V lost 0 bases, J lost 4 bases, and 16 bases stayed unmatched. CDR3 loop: CATSRDPALAGGIEMYEQYF. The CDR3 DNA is TGTGCCACCAGCAGAGATCCCGCACTAGCGGGAGGTATAGAGATGTACGAGCAGTACTTC.

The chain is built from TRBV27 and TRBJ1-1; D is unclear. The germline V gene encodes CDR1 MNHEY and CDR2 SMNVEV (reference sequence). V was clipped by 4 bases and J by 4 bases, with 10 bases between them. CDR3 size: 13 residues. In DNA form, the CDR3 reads TGTGCCAGCAGTTGGGGTATGTCCACTGAAGCTTTCTTT. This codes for CASSWGMSTEAFF.